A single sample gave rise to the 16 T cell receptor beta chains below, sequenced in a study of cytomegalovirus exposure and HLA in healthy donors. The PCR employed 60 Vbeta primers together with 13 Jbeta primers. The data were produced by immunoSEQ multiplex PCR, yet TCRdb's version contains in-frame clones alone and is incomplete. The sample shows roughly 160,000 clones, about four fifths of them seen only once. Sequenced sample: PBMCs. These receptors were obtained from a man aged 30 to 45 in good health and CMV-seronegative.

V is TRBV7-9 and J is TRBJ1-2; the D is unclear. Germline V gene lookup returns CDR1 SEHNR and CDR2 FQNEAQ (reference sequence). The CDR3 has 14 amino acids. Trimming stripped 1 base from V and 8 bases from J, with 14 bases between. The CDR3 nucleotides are TGTGCCAGCAGCTTAGGAGAGACTCCCCAGGGCTACACCTTC. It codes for CASSLGETPQGYTF.

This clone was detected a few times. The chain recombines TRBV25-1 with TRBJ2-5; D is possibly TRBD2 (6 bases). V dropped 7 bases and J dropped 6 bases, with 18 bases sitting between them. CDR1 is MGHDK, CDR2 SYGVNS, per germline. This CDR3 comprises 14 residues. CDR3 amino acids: CASTPGEVAKTQYF. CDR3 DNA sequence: TGTGCCAGCACCCCTGGGGAGGTTGCGAAGACCCAGTACTTC.

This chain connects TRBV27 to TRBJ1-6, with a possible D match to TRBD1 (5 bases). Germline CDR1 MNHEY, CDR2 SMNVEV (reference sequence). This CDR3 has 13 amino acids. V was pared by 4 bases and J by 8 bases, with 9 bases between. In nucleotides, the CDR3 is TGTGCCAGCAGTTCGACAGCCTATTCACCCCTCCACTTT. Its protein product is CASSSTAYSPLHF.

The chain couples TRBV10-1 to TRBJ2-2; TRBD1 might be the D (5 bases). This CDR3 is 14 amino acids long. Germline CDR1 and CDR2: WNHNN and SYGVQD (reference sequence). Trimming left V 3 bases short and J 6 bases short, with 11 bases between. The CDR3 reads CASSDVGLAGELFF. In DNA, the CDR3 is TGCGCCAGCAGTGATGTGGGGCTTGCCGGGGAGCTGTTTTTT.

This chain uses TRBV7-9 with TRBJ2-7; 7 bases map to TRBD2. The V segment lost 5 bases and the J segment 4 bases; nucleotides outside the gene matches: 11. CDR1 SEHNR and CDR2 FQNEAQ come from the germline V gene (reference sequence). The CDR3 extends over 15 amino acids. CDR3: CASSLGGGLSYEQYF. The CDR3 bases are TGTGCCAGCAGCCTGGGGGGGGGACTTTCATACGAGCAGTACTTC.

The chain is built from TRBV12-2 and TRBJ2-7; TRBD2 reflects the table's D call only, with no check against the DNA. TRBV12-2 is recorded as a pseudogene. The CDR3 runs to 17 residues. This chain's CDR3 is CASRLGWAGKSSYEQYF. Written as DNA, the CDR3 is TGTGCAAGTCGCTTAGGCTGGGCGGGGAAAAGCTCCTACGAGCAGTACTTC.

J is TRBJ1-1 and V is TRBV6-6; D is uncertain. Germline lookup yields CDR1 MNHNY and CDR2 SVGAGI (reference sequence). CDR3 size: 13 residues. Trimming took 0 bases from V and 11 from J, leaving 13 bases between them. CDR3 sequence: CASSYSFQSWAFF. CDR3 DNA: TGTGCCAGCAGTTACTCGTTCCAGTCTTGGGCTTTCTTT.

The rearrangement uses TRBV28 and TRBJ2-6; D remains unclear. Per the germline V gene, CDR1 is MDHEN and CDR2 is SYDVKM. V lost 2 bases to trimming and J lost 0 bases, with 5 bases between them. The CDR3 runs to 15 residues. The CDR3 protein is CASSLGGSGANVLTF. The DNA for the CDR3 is TGTGCCAGCAGTTTAGGCGGCTCTGGGGCCAACGTCCTGACTTTC.

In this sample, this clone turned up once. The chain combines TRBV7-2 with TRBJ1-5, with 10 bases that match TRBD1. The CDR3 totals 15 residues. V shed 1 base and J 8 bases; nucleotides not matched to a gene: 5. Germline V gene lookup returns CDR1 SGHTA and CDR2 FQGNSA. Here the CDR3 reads CASSLEGQGLKPQHF. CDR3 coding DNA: TGTGCCAGCAGCTTAGAGGGACAGGGGCTGAAGCCCCAGCATTTT.

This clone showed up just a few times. CDR3 sequence: CASSFPGLVRNQPQHF. The CDR3 DNA follows: TGTGCCAGCAGTTTTCCGGGACTTGTTCGGAATCAGCCCCAGCATTTT. The rearrangement joins TRBV28 to TRBJ1-5; weak D call: TRBD1 (5 bases). With 3 bases removed from V and 4 bases from J, the gap between germline ends came to 16 bases. The CDR3 covers 16 residues. Germline V lookup: CDR1 MDHEN, CDR2 SYDVKM. The full variable domain, in which reference TRBV28 and TRBJ1-5 provide the parts outside the CDR3, is DVKVTQSSRYLVKRTGEKVFLECVQDMDHENMFWYRQDPGLGLRLIYFSYDVKMKEKGDIPEGYSVSREKKERFSLILESASTNQTSMYLCASSFPGLVRNQPQHFGDGTRLSIL.

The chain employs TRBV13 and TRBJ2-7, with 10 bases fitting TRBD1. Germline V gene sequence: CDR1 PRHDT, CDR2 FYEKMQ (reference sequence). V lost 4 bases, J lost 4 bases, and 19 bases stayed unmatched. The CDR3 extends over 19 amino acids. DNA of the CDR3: TGTGCCAGCAGCTCAGATGGGACAGGGGAAGAAGGTACGGGGTACGAGCAGTACTTC. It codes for CASSSDGTGEEGTGYEQYF.

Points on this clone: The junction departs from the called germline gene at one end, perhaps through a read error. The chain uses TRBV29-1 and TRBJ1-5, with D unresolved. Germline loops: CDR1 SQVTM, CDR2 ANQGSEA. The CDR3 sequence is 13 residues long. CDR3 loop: CSAEGGYNQPQHF. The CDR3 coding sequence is TGCAGCGCTGAAGGCGGATACAATCAGCCTCAGCATTTT.

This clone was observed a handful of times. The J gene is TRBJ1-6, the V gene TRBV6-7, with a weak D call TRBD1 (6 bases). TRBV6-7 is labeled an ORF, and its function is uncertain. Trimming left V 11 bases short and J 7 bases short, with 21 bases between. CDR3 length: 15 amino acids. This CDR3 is CARVGAGEENSPLHF. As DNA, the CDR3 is TGTGCCCGCGTCGGGGCAGGGGAAGAGAATTCACCCCTCCACTTT.

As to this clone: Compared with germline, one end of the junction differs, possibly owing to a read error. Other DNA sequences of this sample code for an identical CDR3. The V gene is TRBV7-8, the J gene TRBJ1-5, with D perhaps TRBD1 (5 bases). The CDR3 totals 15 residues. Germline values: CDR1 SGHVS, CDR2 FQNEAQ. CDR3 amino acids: CASSLVWGRNQPQHF. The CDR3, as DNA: TGTGCCAGCAGCTTAGTTTGGGGCCGCAATCAGCCCCAGCATTTC.

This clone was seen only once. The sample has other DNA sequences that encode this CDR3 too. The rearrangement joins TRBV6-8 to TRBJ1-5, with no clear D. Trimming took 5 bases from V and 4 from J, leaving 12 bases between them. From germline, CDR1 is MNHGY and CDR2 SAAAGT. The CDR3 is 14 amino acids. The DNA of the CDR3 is TGTGCCAGCAGTCGCGGATATAGTAATCAGCCCCAGCATTTT. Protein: CASSRGYSNQPQHF.

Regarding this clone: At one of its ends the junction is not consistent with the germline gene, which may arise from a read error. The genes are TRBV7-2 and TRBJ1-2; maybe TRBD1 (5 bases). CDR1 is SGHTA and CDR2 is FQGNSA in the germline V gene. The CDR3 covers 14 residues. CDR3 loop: CASSLGGWTTNYSF. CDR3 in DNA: TGTGCCAGCAGCTTAGGAGGTTGGACAACCAATTACTCCTTC.